Below, one T cell receptor (beta chain) is given with its context. Its antigen is as yet unknown. Profiling relied on immunoSEQ multiplex PCR, and the TCRdb table lists in-frame clones only, not all of them. The sample has a few hundred thousand clones; 85% to 90% are singletons. This sample is drawn from a study of cytomegalovirus exposure and HLA in healthy donors. Across the study: A later analysis reported the same platform for the 110 or so validation repertoires and the roughly 670 first-cohort repertoires. Overall study findings and caveats: In a later analysis, first-cohort TCR clusters were found to tend to co-occur in the roughly 120 validation repertoires. Under in vitro conditions, three CMV-associated chains were confirmed as specific for CMV antigens.

Trimming took 4 bases from V and 2 from J, leaving 9 bases between them. Germline lookup yields CDR1 MNHEY and CDR2 SMNVEV (reference sequence). The CDR3 is made up of 13 amino acids. The chain combines TRBV27 with TRBJ2-7; D call uncertain. Sample: PBMCs. This clonotype was obtained from a woman younger than 30 in good health and CMV-seronegative. The CDR3 sequence is CASSSRSPYEQYF. The DNA of the CDR3 is TGTGCCAGCAGTTCTAGAAGTCCCTACGAGCAGTACTTC.